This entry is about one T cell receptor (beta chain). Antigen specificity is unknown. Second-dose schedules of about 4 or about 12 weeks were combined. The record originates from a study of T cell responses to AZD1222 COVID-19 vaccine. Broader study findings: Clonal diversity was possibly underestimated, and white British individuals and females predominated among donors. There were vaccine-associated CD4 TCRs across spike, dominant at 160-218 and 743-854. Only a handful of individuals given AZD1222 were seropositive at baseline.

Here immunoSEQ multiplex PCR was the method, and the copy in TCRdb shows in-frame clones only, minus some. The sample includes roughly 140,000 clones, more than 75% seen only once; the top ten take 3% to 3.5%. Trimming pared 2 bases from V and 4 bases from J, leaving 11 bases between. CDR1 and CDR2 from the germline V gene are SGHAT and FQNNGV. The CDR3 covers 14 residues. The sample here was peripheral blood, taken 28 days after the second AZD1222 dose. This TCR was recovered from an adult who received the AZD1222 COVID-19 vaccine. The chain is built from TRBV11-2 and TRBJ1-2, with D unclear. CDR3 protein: CASSLSQLSYGYTF. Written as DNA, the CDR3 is TGTGCCAGCAGCTTAAGCCAGCTATCCTATGGCTACACCTTC.